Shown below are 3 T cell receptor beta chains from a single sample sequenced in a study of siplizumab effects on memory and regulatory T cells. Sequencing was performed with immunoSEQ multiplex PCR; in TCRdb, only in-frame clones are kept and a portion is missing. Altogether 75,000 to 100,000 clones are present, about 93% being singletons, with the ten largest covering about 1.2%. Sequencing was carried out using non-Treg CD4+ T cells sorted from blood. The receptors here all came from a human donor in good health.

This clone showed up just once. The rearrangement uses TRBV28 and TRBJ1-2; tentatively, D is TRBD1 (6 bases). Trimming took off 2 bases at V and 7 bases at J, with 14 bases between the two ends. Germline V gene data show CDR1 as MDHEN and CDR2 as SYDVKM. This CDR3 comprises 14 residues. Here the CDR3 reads CASSLARGIRGYTF. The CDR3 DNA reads TGTGCCAGCAGTTTAGCCAGGGGAATACGTGGCTACACCTTC.

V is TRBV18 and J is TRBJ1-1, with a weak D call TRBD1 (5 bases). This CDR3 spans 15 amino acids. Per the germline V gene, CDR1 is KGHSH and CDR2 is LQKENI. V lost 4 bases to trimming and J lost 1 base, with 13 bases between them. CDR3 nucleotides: TGTGCCAGCTCACTAACGACAGTTAAGAACACTGAAGCTTTCTTT. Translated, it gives CASSLTTVKNTEAFF. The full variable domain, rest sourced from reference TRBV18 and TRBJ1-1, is NAGVMQNPRHLVRRRGQEARLRCSPMKGHSHVYWYRQLPEEGLKFMVYLQKENIIDESGMPKERFSAEFPKEGPSILRIQQVVRGDSAAYFCASSLTTVKNTEAFFGQGTRLTVV.

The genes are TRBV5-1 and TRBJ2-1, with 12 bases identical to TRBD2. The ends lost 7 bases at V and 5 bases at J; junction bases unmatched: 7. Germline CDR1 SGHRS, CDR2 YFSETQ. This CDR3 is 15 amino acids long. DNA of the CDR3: TGCGCCAGCGGCGGGACTAGCGGGTACCACAATGAGCAGTTCTTC. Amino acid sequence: CASGGTSGYHNEQFF.